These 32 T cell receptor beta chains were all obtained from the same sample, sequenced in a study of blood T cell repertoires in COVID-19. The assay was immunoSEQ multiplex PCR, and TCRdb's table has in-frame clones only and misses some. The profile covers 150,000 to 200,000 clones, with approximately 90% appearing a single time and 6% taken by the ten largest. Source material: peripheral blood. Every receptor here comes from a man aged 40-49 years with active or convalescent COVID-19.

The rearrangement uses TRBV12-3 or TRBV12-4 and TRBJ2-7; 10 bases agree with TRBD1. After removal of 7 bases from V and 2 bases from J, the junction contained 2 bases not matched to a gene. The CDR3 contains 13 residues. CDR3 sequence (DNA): TGTGCCAGCATGACAGGGGGCGCCTACGAGCAGTACTTC. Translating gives CASMTGGAYEQYF.

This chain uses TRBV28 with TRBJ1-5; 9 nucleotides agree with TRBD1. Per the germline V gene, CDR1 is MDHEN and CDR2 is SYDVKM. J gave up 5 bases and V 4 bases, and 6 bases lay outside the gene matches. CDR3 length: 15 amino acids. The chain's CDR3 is CASSSYTGGDQPQHF. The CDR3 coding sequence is TGTGCCAGCAGTTCCTATACAGGGGGCGATCAGCCCCAGCATTTT.

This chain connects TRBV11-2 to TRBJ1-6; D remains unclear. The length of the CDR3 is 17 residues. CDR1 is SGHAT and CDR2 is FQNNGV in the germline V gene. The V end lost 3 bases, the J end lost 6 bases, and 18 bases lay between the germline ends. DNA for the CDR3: TGTGCCAGCAGCTTGGGGTCCCTAGGAGGGTCTAATTCACCCCTCCACTTT. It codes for CASSLGSLGGSNSPLHF. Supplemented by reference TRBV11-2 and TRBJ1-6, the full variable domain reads EAGVAQSPRYKIIEKRQSVAFWCNPISGHATLYWYQQILGQGPKLLIQFQNNGVVDDSQLPKDRFSAERLKGVDSTLKIQPAKLEDSAVYLCASSLGSLGGSNSPLHFGNGTRLTVT.

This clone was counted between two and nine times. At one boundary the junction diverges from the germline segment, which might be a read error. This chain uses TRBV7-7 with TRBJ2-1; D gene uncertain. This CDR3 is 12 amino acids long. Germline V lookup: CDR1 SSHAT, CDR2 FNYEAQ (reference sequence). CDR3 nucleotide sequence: TGTGCTAGCAGCTTAGACGGGAATGAGCAGTTCTTC. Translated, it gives CASSLDGNEQFF.

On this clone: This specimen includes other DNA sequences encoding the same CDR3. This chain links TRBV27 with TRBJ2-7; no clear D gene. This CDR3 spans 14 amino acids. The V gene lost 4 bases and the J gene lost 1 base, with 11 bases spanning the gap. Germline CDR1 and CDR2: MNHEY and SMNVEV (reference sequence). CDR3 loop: CASSSTGSSYEQYF. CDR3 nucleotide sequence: TGTGCCAGCAGTTCTACCGGGTCTTCCTACGAGCAGTACTTC.

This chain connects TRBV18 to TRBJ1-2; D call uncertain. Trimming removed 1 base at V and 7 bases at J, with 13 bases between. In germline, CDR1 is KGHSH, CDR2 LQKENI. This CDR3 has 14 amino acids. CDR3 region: CASSPLSLTSGYTF. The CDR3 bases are TGTGCCAGCTCACCACTCTCACTAACTTCTGGCTACACCTTC. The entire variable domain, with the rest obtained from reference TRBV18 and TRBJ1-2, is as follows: NAGVMQNPRHLVRRRGQEARLRCSPMKGHSHVYWYRQLPEEGLKFMVYLQKENIIDESGMPKERFSAEFPKEGPSILRIQQVVRGDSAAYFCASSPLSLTSGYTFGSGTRLTVV.

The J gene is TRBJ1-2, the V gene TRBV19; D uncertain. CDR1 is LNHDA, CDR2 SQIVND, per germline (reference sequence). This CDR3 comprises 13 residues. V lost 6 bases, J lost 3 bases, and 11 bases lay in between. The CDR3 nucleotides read TGTGCCAGTAGATCCGGGGAGTACTATGGCTACACCTTC. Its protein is CASRSGEYYGYTF.

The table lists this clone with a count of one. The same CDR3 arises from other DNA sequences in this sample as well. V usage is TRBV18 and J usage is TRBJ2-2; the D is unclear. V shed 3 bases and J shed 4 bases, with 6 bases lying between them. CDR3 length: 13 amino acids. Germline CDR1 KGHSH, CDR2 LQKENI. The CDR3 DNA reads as TGTGCCAGCTCACCGGGCCGCACCGGGGAGCTGTTTTTT. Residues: CASSPGRTGELFF.

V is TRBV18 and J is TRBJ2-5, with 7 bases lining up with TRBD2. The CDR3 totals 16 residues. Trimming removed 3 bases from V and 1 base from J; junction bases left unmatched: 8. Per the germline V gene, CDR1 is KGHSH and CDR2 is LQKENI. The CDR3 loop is CASSPFNGGSQETQYF. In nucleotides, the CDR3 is TGTGCCAGCTCACCTTTTAACGGGGGGTCCCAAGAGACCCAGTACTTC.

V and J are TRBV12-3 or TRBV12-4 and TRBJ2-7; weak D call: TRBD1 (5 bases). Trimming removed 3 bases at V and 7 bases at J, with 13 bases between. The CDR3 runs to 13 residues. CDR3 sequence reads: CASSLVPSGEQYF. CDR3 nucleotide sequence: TGTGCCAGCAGTTTGGTTCCTTCAGGGGAGCAGTACTTC.

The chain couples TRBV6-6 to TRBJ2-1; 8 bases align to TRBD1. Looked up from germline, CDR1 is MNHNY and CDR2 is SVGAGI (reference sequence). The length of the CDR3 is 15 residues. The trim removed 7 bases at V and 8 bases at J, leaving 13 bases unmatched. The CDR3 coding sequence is TGTGCCAGCACCCCGGGACAGGCGTCTTTCGATGAGCAGTTCTTC. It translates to CASTPGQASFDEQFF.

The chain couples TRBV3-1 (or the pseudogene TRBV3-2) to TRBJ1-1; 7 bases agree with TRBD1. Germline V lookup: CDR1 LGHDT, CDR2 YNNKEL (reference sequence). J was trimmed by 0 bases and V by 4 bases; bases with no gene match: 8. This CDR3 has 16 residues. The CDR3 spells CASSLRQGLMNTEAFF. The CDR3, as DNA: TGTGCCAGCAGCCTAAGACAGGGACTGATGAACACTGAAGCTTTCTTT.

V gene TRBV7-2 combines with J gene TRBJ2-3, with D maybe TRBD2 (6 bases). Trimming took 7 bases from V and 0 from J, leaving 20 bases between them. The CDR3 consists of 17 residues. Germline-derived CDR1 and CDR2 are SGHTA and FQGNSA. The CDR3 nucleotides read TGTGCCAGCACGCGTTCGGGGAGAGGGACTAGCACAGATACGCAGTATTTT. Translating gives CASTRSGRGTSTDTQYF.

The CDR3 coding sequence is TGTGCCAGCAGCCAAGTCTCGAGTATAGAGCAGTACTTC. Its protein product is CASSQVSSIEQYF. The chain carries TRBV3-1 (or the pseudogene TRBV3-2) and TRBJ2-7; no clear D. Germline values: CDR1 LGHDT, CDR2 YNNKEL (reference sequence). V was pared by 1 base and J by 7 bases, with 11 bases between. The CDR3 is made up of 13 amino acids.

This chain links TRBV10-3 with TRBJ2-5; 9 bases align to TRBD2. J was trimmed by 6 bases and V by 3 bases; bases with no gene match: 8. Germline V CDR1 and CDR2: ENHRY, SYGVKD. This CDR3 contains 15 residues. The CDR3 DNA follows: TGTGCCATCAGTGAAAAGAGGCGGGAGGGGAAGACCCAGTACTTC. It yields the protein CAISEKRREGKTQYF.

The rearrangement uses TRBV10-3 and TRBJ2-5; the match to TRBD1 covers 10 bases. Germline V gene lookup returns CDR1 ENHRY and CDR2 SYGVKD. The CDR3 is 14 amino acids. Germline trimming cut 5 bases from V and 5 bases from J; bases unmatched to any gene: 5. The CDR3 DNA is TGTGCCATCAGTCCGGGACAGGGGTCTGAGACCCAGTACTTC. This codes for CAISPGQGSETQYF.

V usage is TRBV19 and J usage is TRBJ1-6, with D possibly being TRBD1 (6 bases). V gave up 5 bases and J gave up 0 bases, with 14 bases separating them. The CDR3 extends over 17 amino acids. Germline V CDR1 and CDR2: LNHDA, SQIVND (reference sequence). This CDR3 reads CASSPTGQRSYNSPLHF. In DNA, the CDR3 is TGTGCCAGTAGTCCGACAGGACAGCGCTCCTATAATTCACCCCTCCACTTT.

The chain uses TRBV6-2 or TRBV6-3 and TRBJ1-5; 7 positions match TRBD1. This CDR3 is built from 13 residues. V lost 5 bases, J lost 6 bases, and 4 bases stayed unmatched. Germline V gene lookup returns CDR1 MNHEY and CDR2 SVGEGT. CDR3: CASSQDRPQPQHF. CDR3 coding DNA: TGTGCCAGCAGTCAGGACAGGCCTCAGCCCCAGCATTTT.

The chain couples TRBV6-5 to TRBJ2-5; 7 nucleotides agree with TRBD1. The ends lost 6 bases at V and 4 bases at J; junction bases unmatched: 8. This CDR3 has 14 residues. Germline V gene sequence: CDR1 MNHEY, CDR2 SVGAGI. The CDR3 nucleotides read TGTGCCAGCAGCCGACAGGGTTTCGGAGAGACCCAGTACTTC. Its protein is CASSRQGFGETQYF.

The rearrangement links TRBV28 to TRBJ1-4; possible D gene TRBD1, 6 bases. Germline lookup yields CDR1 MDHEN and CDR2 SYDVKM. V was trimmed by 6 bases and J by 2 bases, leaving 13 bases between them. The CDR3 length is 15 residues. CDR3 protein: CASSLIDRTNEKLFF. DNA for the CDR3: TGTGCCAGCAGCCTAATTGACAGGACTAATGAAAAACTGTTTTTT.

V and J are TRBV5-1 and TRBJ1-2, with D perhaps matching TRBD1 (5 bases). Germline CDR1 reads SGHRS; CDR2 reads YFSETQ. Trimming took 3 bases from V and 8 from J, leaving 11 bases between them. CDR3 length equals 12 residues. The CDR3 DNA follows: TGCGCCAGCAGCTCTGACAGACGGGGCTACACCTTC. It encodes CASSSDRRGYTF. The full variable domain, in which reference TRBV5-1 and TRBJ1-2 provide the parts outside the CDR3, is KAGVTQTPRYLIKTRGQQVTLSCSPISGHRSVSWYQQTPGQGLQFLFEYFSETQRNKGNFPGRFSGRQFSNSRSEMNVSTLELGDSALYLCASSSDRRGYTFGSGTRLTVV.

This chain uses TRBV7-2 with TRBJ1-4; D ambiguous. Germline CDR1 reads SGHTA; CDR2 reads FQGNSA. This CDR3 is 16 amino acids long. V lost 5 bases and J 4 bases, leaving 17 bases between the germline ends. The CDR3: CASSLYSGRSNEKLFF. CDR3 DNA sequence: TGTGCCAGCAGCCTCTACAGCGGCAGGAGTAATGAAAAACTGTTTTTT.

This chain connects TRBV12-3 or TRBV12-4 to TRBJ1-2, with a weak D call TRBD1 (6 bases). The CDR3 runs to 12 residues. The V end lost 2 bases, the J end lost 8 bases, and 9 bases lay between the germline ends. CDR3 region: CASSLNREGYTF. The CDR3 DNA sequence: TGTGCCAGCAGTTTAAACAGGGAAGGCTACACCTTC.

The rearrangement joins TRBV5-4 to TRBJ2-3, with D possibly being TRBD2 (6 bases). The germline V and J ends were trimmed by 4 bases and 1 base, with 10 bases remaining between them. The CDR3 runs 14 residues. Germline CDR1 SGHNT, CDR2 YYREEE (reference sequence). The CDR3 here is CASSPTGGTDTQYF. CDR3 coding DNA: TGTGCCAGCAGCCCCACGGGGGGCACAGATACGCAGTATTTT.

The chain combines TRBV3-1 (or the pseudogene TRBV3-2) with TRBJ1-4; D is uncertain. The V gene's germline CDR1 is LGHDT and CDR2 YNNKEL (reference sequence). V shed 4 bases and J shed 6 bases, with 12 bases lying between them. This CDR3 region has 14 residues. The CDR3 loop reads CASSLNVDHEKLFF. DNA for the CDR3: TGTGCCAGCAGCCTGAATGTAGATCATGAAAAACTGTTTTTT.

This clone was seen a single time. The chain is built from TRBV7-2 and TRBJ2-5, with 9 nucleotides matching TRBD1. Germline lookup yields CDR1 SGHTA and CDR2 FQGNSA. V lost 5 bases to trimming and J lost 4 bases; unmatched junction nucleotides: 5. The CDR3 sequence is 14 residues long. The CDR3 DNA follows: TGTGCCAGCAGCACCAGACAGGGGGGAGAGACCCAGTACTTC. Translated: CASSTRQGGETQYF.

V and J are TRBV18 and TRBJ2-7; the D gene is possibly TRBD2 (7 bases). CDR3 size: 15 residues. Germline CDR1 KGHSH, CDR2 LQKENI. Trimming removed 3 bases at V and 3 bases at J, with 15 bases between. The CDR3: CASSPAGEGGYEQYF. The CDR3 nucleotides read TGTGCCAGCTCACCCGCAGGGGAGGGCGGCTACGAGCAGTACTTC.

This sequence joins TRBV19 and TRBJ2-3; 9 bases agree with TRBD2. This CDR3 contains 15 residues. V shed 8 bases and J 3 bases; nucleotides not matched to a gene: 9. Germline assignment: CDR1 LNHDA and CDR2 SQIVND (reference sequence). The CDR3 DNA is TGTGCCAGTTCAGGGATAGCGGGGGCAACAGATACGCAGTATTTT. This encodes CASSGIAGATDTQYF.

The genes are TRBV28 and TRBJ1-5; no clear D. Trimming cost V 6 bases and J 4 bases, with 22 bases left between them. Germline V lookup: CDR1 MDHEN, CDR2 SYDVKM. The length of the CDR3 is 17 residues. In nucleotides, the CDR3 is TGTGCCAGCAGCTCTTCCCAGGTTAGAAGTAGGAATCAGCCCCAGCATTTT. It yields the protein CASSSSQVRSRNQPQHF.

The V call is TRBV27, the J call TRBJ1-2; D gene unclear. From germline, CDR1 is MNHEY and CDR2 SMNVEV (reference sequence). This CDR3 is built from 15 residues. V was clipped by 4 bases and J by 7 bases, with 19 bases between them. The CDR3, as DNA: TGTGCCAGCAGTTCCAATGGAGTGGGTTTAGCTGGCTACACCTTC. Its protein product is CASSSNGVGLAGYTF.

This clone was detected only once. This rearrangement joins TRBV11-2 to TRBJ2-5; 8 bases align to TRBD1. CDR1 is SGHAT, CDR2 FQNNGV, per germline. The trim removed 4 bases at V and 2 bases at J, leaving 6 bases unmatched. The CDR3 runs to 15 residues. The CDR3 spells CASSSGTGGQETQYF. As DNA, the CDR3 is TGTGCCAGCAGCTCGGGGACAGGAGGACAAGAGACCCAGTACTTC.

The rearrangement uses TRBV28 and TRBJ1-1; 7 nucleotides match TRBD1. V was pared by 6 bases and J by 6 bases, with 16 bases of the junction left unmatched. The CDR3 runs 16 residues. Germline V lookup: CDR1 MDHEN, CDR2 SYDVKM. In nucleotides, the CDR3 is TGTGCCAGCAGGCCGACAGGGCAGGTATCGTCGGCTGAAGCTTTCTTT. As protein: CASRPTGQVSSAEAFF.